The clone carrying this T cell receptor (beta chain) has just one count. The target antigen is unknown. These data originate in a study of regulatory T cells in long-lasting Graves disease. As for the study in general: Positive TSH receptor antibodies alongside over 5 years of antithyroid drugs were what marked Graves' disease as persistent.

Sequencing libraries for TCR beta were prepared with iRepertoire HTBI primers and Arm-PCR of CDR3 regions. Using its own MiXCR run on the multiplex PCR reads, TCRdb lists one record per CDR3 protein. This table has fewer than 550,000 distinct CDR3 sequences, roughly 21% appearing once. The V gene lost 4 bases and the J gene lost 1 base, with 17 bases spanning the gap. Germline assignment: CDR1 SGHNT and CDR2 YYREEE (reference sequence). There are 16 residues in the CDR3. Specified time point: persistent/refractory GD, antithyroid drugs over 5 years with positive TRAb. PBMC RNA served as the TCR library source. All patients originated from an endocrinology department located in Xi'an, China. EDTA tubes held 7 to 9 milliliters of peripheral blood from each patient. Study-level points and caveats: Relative to newly diagnosed Graves' patients, persistent ones had lower TCR diversity.

The sequence derives from a female donor with Graves disease. The material sequenced was peripheral blood mononuclear cells (PBMCs), taken when the disease was refractory, from a patient treated with antithyroid drugs. This sequence joins TRBV5-4 and TRBJ2-5; TRBD1 or TRBD2 may be the D gene (6 bases each). CDR3 in DNA: TGTGCCAGCAGCCAGGGGAGGCGGACTTCCCAAGAGACCCAGTACTTC. Its protein is CASSQGRRTSQETQYF.